A single sample gave rise to the 16 T cell receptor beta chains below, sequenced in a study of T-cell memory formation after mild COVID-19. MiXCR, applied by TCRdb to the 5' RACE reads, yields one record per CDR3 protein. The sample records about 390,000 distinct CDR3 sequences, 15% to 20% being singletons. Specimen: PBMCs or a T cell subset sorted from them (not recorded which). All receptors come from a young man who had mild COVID-19 (a few samples of this study predate the infection). Cell type and time point are not known.

This clonotype occurred many times. The chain employs TRBV7-3 and TRBJ2-3, with D unclear. Between the trimmed V and J ends, which lost 2 bases and 5 bases, there was a span of 11 bases. Per germline, CDR1 SGHTA and CDR2 FQGTGA. The CDR3 runs 14 residues. CDR3 DNA: TGTGCCAGCAGCTTATCTCCAGCGAAAGATACGCAGTATTTT. Amino acids: CASSLSPAKDTQYF.

The rearrangement uses TRBV20-1 and TRBJ2-1; D gene uncertain. Germline V lookup: CDR1 DFQATT, CDR2 SNEGSKA (reference sequence). V shed 3 bases and J shed 6 bases, with 9 bases lying between them. The length of the CDR3 is 12 residues. The CDR3, as DNA: TGCAGTGCTAGTGGCGACCGCAATGAGCAGTTCTTC. It translates to CSASGDRNEQFF.

The chain has TRBV25-1 and TRBJ1-1; no clear D. CDR1 MGHDK and CDR2 SYGVNS come from the germline V gene. V was pared by 2 bases and J by 5 bases, with 9 bases between. This CDR3 is 13 amino acids long. CDR3 in amino acids: CASSEVAWTEAFF. The CDR3 nucleotides read TGTGCCAGCAGTGAAGTGGCGTGGACTGAAGCTTTCTTT.

This chain joins TRBV27 and TRBJ2-7; D unclear. In germline, CDR1 is MNHEY, CDR2 SMNVEV (reference sequence). This CDR3 region has 14 residues. The germline V and J ends were trimmed by 6 bases and 3 bases, with 15 bases remaining between them. Here the CDR3 DNA reads TGTGCCAGCAGACGCGCGGCAGATTTCTACGAGCAGTACGTC. Translation gives CASRRAADFYEQYV.

This clonotype was detected only a few times. The genes are TRBV12-3 or TRBV12-4 and TRBJ1-1; tentatively, D is TRBD1 (5 bases). Trimming took off 4 bases at V and 4 bases at J, with 16 bases between the two ends. The CDR3 covers 15 residues. The CDR3 nucleotides read TGTGCCAGCAGTTGGTTGGGGGGGGTCCCCACTGAAGCTTTCTTT. This gives the protein CASSWLGGVPTEAFF.

This clonotype was counted at least ten times. This chain links TRBV7-2 with TRBJ2-1; D unclear. The CDR3 runs to 11 residues. CDR1 and CDR2 from the germline V gene are SGHTA and FQGNSA. V was shortened by 5 bases and J by 10 bases, with 9 bases between the two germline ends. CDR3 sequence reads: CASSPFGEQFF. CDR3 nucleotide sequence: TGTGCCAGCAGCCCATTCGGGGAGCAGTTCTTC.

This clonotype was counted a few times. The rearrangement joins TRBV6-5 to TRBJ2-7; D gene uncertain. In germline, CDR1 is MNHEY, CDR2 SVGAGI. The CDR3 totals 12 residues. Trimming removed 2 bases at V and 6 bases at J, with 8 bases between. The CDR3 spells CASSYSRREQYF. CDR3 nucleotide sequence: TGTGCCAGCAGTTACAGTCGTCGCGAGCAGTACTTC.

This clonotype was recorded at least ten times. This chain joins TRBV5-5 and TRBJ2-1; 11 nucleotides align to TRBD2. This CDR3 has 16 residues. V was clipped by 0 bases and J by 6 bases; unmatched bases: 5. Germline loops: CDR1 SGHKS, CDR2 YYEKEE (reference sequence). The DNA of the CDR3 is TGTGCCAGCAGCTTGGCCCAACTAGCGGGGGCCAATGAGCAGTTCTTC. Translating it yields CASSLAQLAGANEQFF.

This chain uses TRBV7-2 with TRBJ2-5; D unclear. The CDR3 extends over 13 amino acids. Trimming took 5 bases from V and 1 from J, leaving 8 bases between them. The germline CDR1 and CDR2 sequences are SGHTA and FQGNSA. This chain's CDR3 is CASSRKTQETQYF. Here the CDR3 DNA reads TGTGCCAGCAGCCGCAAGACCCAAGAGACCCAGTACTTC.

The chain joins TRBV5-6 to TRBJ1-2; D call uncertain. There are 13 residues in the CDR3. Germline V CDR1 and CDR2: SGHDT, YYEEEE. Trimming pared 0 bases from V and 8 bases from J, leaving 11 bases between. In DNA form, the CDR3 reads TGTGCCAGCAGCTTGGGGTCCTTGAGGGGCTACACCTTC. This codes for CASSLGSLRGYTF.

This clonotype was seen at least ten times. J is TRBJ1-2 and V is TRBV10-1; D remains unclear. The CDR3 spans 13 residues. The germline gives CDR1 WNHNN, CDR2 SYGVQD (reference sequence). Trimming shortened V by 2 bases and J by 8 bases, and 12 bases separated the two germline ends. The CDR3 nucleotides are TGCGCCAGCAGTGAGGACCCTTCACGAGGCTACACCTTC. Translation: CASSEDPSRGYTF.

The sample holds many counts of this clonotype. V is TRBV7-2 and J is TRBJ2-7; tentative D call: TRBD2 (6 bases). This CDR3 is built from 14 residues. Trimming removed 6 bases at V and 4 bases at J, with 16 bases between. The germline CDR1 and CDR2 sequences are SGHTA and FQGNSA. The CDR3 protein is CASSSGPGVYEQYF. CDR3 DNA sequence: TGTGCCAGCAGTTCAGGACCGGGAGTATACGAGCAGTACTTC.

There are a few counts of this clonotype. The chain is built from TRBV12-3 or TRBV12-4 and TRBJ1-1; unclear D gene. The CDR3 is 13 amino acids. V lost 2 bases, J lost 10 bases, and 14 bases lay in between. DNA for the CDR3: TGTGCCAGCAGTTTATGGGCAGGATGGGGAGCTTTCTTT. This gives the protein CASSLWAGWGAFF.

This clonotype was seen at least ten times. The chain has TRBV7-2 and TRBJ2-5; D unresolved. Germline loops: CDR1 SGHTA, CDR2 FQGNSA. The CDR3 spans 14 residues. V lost 2 bases, J lost 7 bases, and 14 bases lay in between. The CDR3 sequence: CASSLLERWGTQYF. The CDR3 nucleotides read TGTGCCAGCAGCTTACTAGAGCGATGGGGGACCCAGTACTTC.

This rearrangement joins TRBV7-3 to TRBJ2-2; D is uncertain. Trimming took off 4 bases at V and 4 bases at J, with 10 bases between the two ends. The CDR3 length is 14 residues. Germline values: CDR1 SGHTA, CDR2 FQGTGA. The CDR3 loop reads CASSYAGSTGELFF. CDR3 DNA sequence: TGTGCCAGCAGCTACGCAGGATCCACCGGGGAGCTGTTTTTT.

This clonotype was counted between two and nine times. This chain uses TRBV7-2 with TRBJ2-3, with TRBD2 matching 10 bases. Germline CDR1 is SGHTA and CDR2 is FQGNSA. CDR3 length: 16 amino acids. J was trimmed by 4 bases and V by 1 base; bases with no gene match: 5. The CDR3 coding sequence is TGTGCCAGCAGCTTAGTGGCTAGCGGGGGTTCAGATACGCAGTATTTT. Translated: CASSLVASGGSDTQYF. The variable domain in full, with the rest retrieved from reference TRBV7-2 and TRBJ2-3, is GAGVSQSPSNKVTEKGKDVELRCDPISGHTALYWYRQSLGQGLEFLIYFQGNSAPDKSGLPSDRFSAERTGGSVSTLTIQRTQQEDSAVYLCASSLVASGGSDTQYFGPGTRLTVL.